The 16 T cell receptor beta chains below come from one sample, sequenced in a study of blood T cell repertoires in COVID-19. Sequenced by immunoSEQ multiplex PCR; TCRdb stores in-frame clones only, minus some. This sample has approximately 250,000 clones; approximately 86% occur once, and the top ten carry under 2.5%. Material for sequencing was peripheral blood. These receptors all stem from a man aged 25-40 years with active or convalescent COVID-19.

This chain joins TRBV18 and TRBJ2-3, with D tentatively TRBD2 (7 bases). The CDR3 is made up of 17 amino acids. Germline V gene lookup returns CDR1 KGHSH and CDR2 LQKENI. Deletions cut 3 bases from V and 3 bases from J, with 19 bases between. The CDR3 loop reads CASSPRLRGAATDTQYF. CDR3 coding DNA: TGTGCCAGCTCACCGCGACTACGGGGGGCCGCAACAGATACGCAGTATTTT.

This chain connects TRBV27 to TRBJ1-1; 8 nucleotides agree with TRBD1. CDR1 is MNHEY and CDR2 is SMNVEV in the germline V gene (reference sequence). J lost 0 bases, V lost 4 bases, and 4 bases had no gene match. The CDR3 is 15 amino acids. The CDR3 is CASSSGQGLNTEAFF. CDR3 in DNA: TGTGCCAGCAGTTCAGGACAGGGACTGAACACTGAAGCTTTCTTT.

The genes are TRBV3-1 (or the pseudogene TRBV3-2) and TRBJ1-1; D is undetermined. V was clipped by 1 base and J by 5 bases, with 5 bases between them. In germline, CDR1 is LGHDT, CDR2 YNNKEL (reference sequence). The CDR3 totals 12 residues. The CDR3 loop reads CASSQVLTEAFF. CDR3 bases: TGTGCCAGCAGCCAAGTTCTAACTGAAGCTTTCTTT.

The rearrangement uses TRBV29-1 and TRBJ1-2; D not certain. Germline CDR1 and CDR2: SQVTM and ANQGSEA. The V and J ends lost 2 bases and 6 bases respectively, with 10 bases between them. The CDR3 is 12 amino acids. The CDR3, as DNA: TGCAGCGTTGAAACTTGGGCCGATGGCTACACCTTC. Its protein is CSVETWADGYTF. The entire variable domain, with the rest obtained from reference TRBV29-1 and TRBJ1-2, is as follows: SAVISQKPSRDICQRGTSLTIQCQVDSQVTMMFWYRQQPGQSLTLIATANQGSEATYESGFVIDKFPISRPNLTFSTLTVSNMSPEDSSIYLCSVETWADGYTFGSGTRLTVV.

This chain connects TRBV5-1 to TRBJ2-1; 8 nucleotides line up with TRBD2. Germline loops: CDR1 SGHRS, CDR2 YFSETQ. CDR3 size: 14 residues. V shed 7 bases, J shed 5 bases, and the junction held 8 bases outside the gene matches. In DNA form, the CDR3 reads TGCGCCAGCGCTGCGGGGGGCGTAAACAATGAGCAGTTCTTC. Translating it yields CASAAGGVNNEQFF.

The chain joins TRBV9 to TRBJ2-6, with a tentative D call TRBD1 (6 bases). CDR3 length equals 15 residues. CDR1 and CDR2 (germline): SGDLS, YYNGEE. The ends were cut back, 5 bases at V and 0 bases at J, with 9 bases in the middle. The CDR3 coding sequence is TGTGCCAGCAGGGACAGTGTCTCTGGGGCCAACGTCCTGACTTTC. Translating gives CASRDSVSGANVLTF.

This clone was observed a single time. V gene TRBV5-1 combines with J gene TRBJ1-1; TRBD1 agrees at 7 bases. The length of the CDR3 is 14 residues. With 3 bases clipped from V and 2 bases from J, the junction kept 4 bases outside the gene matches. Germline V gene lookup returns CDR1 SGHRS and CDR2 YFSETQ. The CDR3 bases are TGCGCCAGCAGCTCGGACAGGAGCAACACTGAAGCTTTCTTT. Translating gives CASSSDRSNTEAFF.

The rearrangement joins TRBV24-1 to TRBJ2-1; 11 bases are a match to TRBD2. CDR3 size: 14 residues. The J segment lost 5 bases and the V segment lost 10 bases, leaving 6 bases of the junction unmatched. Germline V gives CDR1 KGHDR, CDR2 SFDVKD. The CDR3 here is CATSGGAENNEQFF. CDR3 nucleotide sequence: TGTGCCACTAGCGGGGGGGCGGAAAACAATGAGCAGTTCTTC.

This chain links TRBV6-5 with TRBJ2-1; tentatively, D is TRBD1 (5 bases). With 7 bases removed from V and 7 bases from J, the gap between germline ends came to 14 bases. The CDR3 is 13 amino acids. Germline lookup yields CDR1 MNHEY and CDR2 SVGAGI. CDR3 in amino acids: CASTGRVNNEQFF. The CDR3 bases are TGTGCCAGCACGGGCAGGGTAAATAATGAGCAGTTCTTC.

This clone turned up a few times. This chain uses TRBV3-1 (or the pseudogene TRBV3-2) with TRBJ2-7; possible D gene TRBD2, 6 bases. Per the germline V gene, CDR1 is LGHDT and CDR2 is YNNKEL (reference sequence). The CDR3 length is 12 residues. With 3 bases removed from V and 13 bases from J, the gap between germline ends came to 16 bases. CDR3 bases: TGTGCCAGCAGCCAGCCGGGACTGTCGATTTACTTC. Protein sequence: CASSQPGLSIYF.

This chain uses TRBV27 with TRBJ2-3; 8 nucleotides match TRBD2. The V gene's germline CDR1 is MNHEY and CDR2 SMNVEV (reference sequence). V was pared by 3 bases and J by 0 bases, with 8 bases of the junction left unmatched. This CDR3 has 17 residues. DNA of the CDR3: TGTGCCAGCAGTTTGACGGGGGGGTCGATTAGCACAGATACGCAGTATTTT. Translation gives CASSLTGGSISTDTQYF.

The V call is TRBV10-3, the J call TRBJ1-2, with TRBD1 matching 7 bases. The trim removed 3 bases at V and 8 bases at J, leaving 6 bases unmatched. The length of the CDR3 is 13 residues. The germline V gene encodes CDR1 ENHRY and CDR2 SYGVKD. CDR3 bases: TGTGCCATCAGTGAAGACAGGGATCAAGGCTACACCTTC. Residues: CAISEDRDQGYTF.

J is TRBJ1-1 and V is TRBV6-5; D gene unclear. The V gene lost 4 bases and the J gene lost 0 bases, with 9 bases spanning the gap. Germline CDR1 MNHEY, CDR2 SVGAGI. The CDR3 consists of 14 residues. CDR3 sequence: CASSFFQMNTEAFF. The CDR3 DNA sequence: TGTGCCAGCAGTTTTTTCCAGATGAACACTGAAGCTTTCTTT.

The V and J genes are TRBV2 and TRBJ1-1; TRBD1 might be the D (6 bases). Germline V lookup: CDR1 SNHLY, CDR2 FYNNEI. The CDR3 consists of 14 residues. The germline V and J ends were trimmed by 0 bases and 1 base, with 6 bases remaining between them. The DNA of the CDR3 is TGTGCCAGCAGTGAAGCACAGGGGAACACTGAAGCTTTCTTT. Translated: CASSEAQGNTEAFF.

The rearrangement joins TRBV7-8 to TRBJ2-7, with unresolved D. The germline V gene has CDR1 SGHVS and CDR2 FQNEAQ. Trimming cost V 4 bases and J 2 bases, with 12 bases left between them. The CDR3 is made up of 14 amino acids. The CDR3 bases are TGTGCCAGCAGCTCGATCGGGTCTACCTACGAGCAGTACTTC. It encodes CASSSIGSTYEQYF.

J is TRBJ1-2 and V is TRBV5-4; 7 nucleotides line up with TRBD1. V trimming: 3 bases; J trimming: 7 bases; junction bases outside the gene matches: 12. The CDR3 runs 15 residues. The germline V gene encodes CDR1 SGHNT and CDR2 YYREEE (reference sequence). The CDR3 loop is CASSSGQNRLTGYTF. CDR3 DNA sequence: TGTGCCAGCAGCTCGGGACAGAACCGTCTTACTGGCTACACCTTC.